These 32 T cell receptor beta chains originate from one sample sequenced in a study of identical twins. From the 5' RACE reads, TCRdb called clonotypes with MiXCR, one entry per CDR3 protein. This table has hundreds of thousands of distinct CDR3 sequences, 20% to 25% appearing once. The same sample was also studied in work on T cells expressing NK-cell markers.

Material for sequencing was PBMCs. The receptor set was obtained from a woman aged 18-29 years in good health.

This chain joins TRBV4-2 and TRBJ2-1; D is unclear. Per germline, CDR1 LGHNA and CDR2 YNFKEQ. The CDR3 extends over 14 amino acids. V gave up 1 base and J gave up 8 bases, with 12 bases separating them. CDR3: CASSQGLSFDEQFF. In nucleotides, the CDR3 is TGTGCCAGCAGCCAAGGCCTATCCTTCGATGAGCAGTTCTTC.

The sample holds many counts of this clonotype. V gene TRBV7-8 combines with J gene TRBJ2-5; perhaps D is TRBD1 or TRBD2 (5 bases each). V was shortened by 5 bases and J by 5 bases, with 12 bases between the two germline ends. CDR1 and CDR2 from the germline V gene are SGHVS and FQNEAQ. The length of the CDR3 is 13 residues. Here the CDR3 reads CASSGSRDETQYF. Written as DNA, the CDR3 is TGTGCCAGCAGCGGATCCAGGGACGAGACCCAGTACTTC.

V usage is TRBV12-3 or TRBV12-4 and J usage is TRBJ1-1; no definite D call. The V end lost 7 bases, the J end lost 3 bases, and 12 bases lay between the germline ends. The CDR3 consists of 13 residues. The CDR3 reads CASIGLEDTEAFF. The CDR3 nucleotides read TGTGCCAGCATTGGTCTTGAGGACACTGAAGCTTTCTTT.

This clonotype was seen only a few times. V and J are TRBV10-2 and TRBJ2-4; D remains ambiguous. The CDR3 totals 16 residues. V lost 4 bases to trimming and J lost 0 bases, with 13 bases between them. The germline CDR1 and CDR2 sequences are WSHSY and SAAADI. This CDR3 reads CASSVKGWVAKNIQYF. For the CDR3, the DNA is TGCGCCAGCAGTGTCAAAGGTTGGGTAGCCAAAAACATTCAGTACTTC.

This clonotype was seen repeatedly, ten times or more. The rearrangement uses TRBV29-1 and TRBJ2-4; 7 bases are shared with TRBD1. The germline gives CDR1 SQVTM, CDR2 ANQGSEA. V gave up 6 bases and J gave up 6 bases; unmatched junction bases: 5. CDR3 length equals 12 residues. The chain's CDR3 is CSVAGTANIQYF. In DNA form, the CDR3 reads TGCAGCGTGGCCGGGACAGCAAACATTCAGTACTTC. The complete variable domain, with remaining parts taken from reference TRBV29-1 and TRBJ2-4, reads SAVISQKPSRDICQRGTSLTIQCQVDSQVTMMFWYRQQPGQSLTLIATANQGSEATYESGFVIDKFPISRPNLTFSTLTVSNMSPEDSSIYLCSVAGTANIQYFGAGTRLSVL.

This clonotype was recorded once. The V gene is TRBV21-1, the J gene TRBJ2-2. TRBV21-1 constitutes a pseudogene. The CDR3 is 16 residues long. As DNA, the CDR3 is TGTGCCAGCAGCAAAGGGGAACTAGCGGATACCGGGGAGCTGTTTTTT. It is translated as CASSKGELADTGELFF.

V gene TRBV20-1 combines with J gene TRBJ2-1; D not certain. V was cut by 5 bases and J by 0 bases, with 14 bases left in between. CDR1 and CDR2 from the germline V gene are DFQATT and SNEGSKA (reference sequence). CDR3 size: 15 residues. The CDR3 nucleotides are TGCAGTGCTCCACACTCGACCAGCTCCTACAATGAGCAGTTCTTC. This translates into CSAPHSTSSYNEQFF.

This clonotype occurred a few times. This chain connects TRBV5-1 to TRBJ1-1; D ambiguous. The ends were cut back, 7 bases at V and 3 bases at J, with 16 bases in the middle. This CDR3 has 14 amino acids. Germline V gene data show CDR1 as SGHRS and CDR2 as YFSETQ. The DNA of the CDR3 is TGCGCCAGCGCTCCGGCCTCACGGGACACTGAAGCTTTCTTT. Translating it yields CASAPASRDTEAFF.

A few counts support this clonotype. The chain uses TRBV10-3 and TRBJ2-3; no clear D gene. The germline V gene has CDR1 ENHRY and CDR2 SYGVKD. Trimming removed 8 bases at V and 6 bases at J, with 9 bases between. There are 11 residues in the CDR3. This CDR3 is CAIGSADTQYF. CDR3 nucleotide sequence: TGTGCCATCGGGTCCGCGGATACGCAGTATTTT.

Ten or more counts support this clonotype. The chain has TRBV12-3 or TRBV12-4 and TRBJ1-5; D not certain. Trimming left V 5 bases short and J 5 bases short, with 7 bases between. The CDR3 is 12 amino acids. The DNA of the CDR3 is TGTGCCAGCAGTCCTGGGTATCAGCCCCAGCATTTT. Amino acids: CASSPGYQPQHF.

The rearrangement links TRBV2 to TRBJ2-2, with D unclear. Germline values: CDR1 SNHLY, CDR2 FYNNEI. V was shortened by 4 bases and J by 7 bases, with 10 bases between the two germline ends. This CDR3 contains 13 residues. The CDR3, as DNA: TGTGCCAGCAGTGGGTCCGGGTACGGGGAGCTGTTTTTT. The encoded protein is CASSGSGYGELFF.

CDR3 protein: CASSFGATGYGYTF. The DNA for the CDR3 is TGTGCCAGCAGCTTTGGGGCCACTGGCTATGGCTACACCTTC. The V gene is TRBV12-3 or TRBV12-4, the J gene TRBJ1-2; weak D call: TRBD1 (5 bases). V dropped 6 bases and J dropped 4 bases, with 15 bases sitting between them. The CDR3 runs to 14 residues.

The V and J genes are TRBV20-1 and TRBJ2-7; no definite D call. V was pared by 2 bases and J by 2 bases, with 7 bases between. Per the germline V gene, CDR1 is DFQATT and CDR2 is SNEGSKA (reference sequence). This CDR3 is 12 amino acids long. Here the CDR3 DNA reads TGCAGTGCTAGACGTATTCCCTACGAGCAGTACTTC. Its protein is CSARRIPYEQYF.

V usage is TRBV7-2 and J usage is TRBJ2-1; no clear D. Trimming stripped 7 bases from V and 5 bases from J, with 12 bases between. The CDR3 has 13 amino acids. Germline V gives CDR1 SGHTA, CDR2 FQGNSA. The CDR3 sequence: CASTVFQDNEQFF. The CDR3 nucleotides are TGTGCCAGCACCGTCTTTCAGGACAATGAGCAGTTCTTC.

J is TRBJ2-2 and V is TRBV6-5; possibly TRBD1 for D (6 bases). The V and J ends lost 0 bases and 6 bases respectively, with 11 bases between them. CDR3 length: 15 amino acids. CDR1 is MNHEY, CDR2 SVGAGI, per germline. CDR3 region: CASSYSPQGAGELFF. The CDR3 nucleotides read TGTGCCAGCAGTTACTCCCCACAGGGAGCCGGGGAGCTGTTTTTT.

This clonotype has more than one count but fewer than ten. This sequence joins TRBV5-1 and TRBJ1-2; D unclear. This CDR3 is 14 amino acids long. The germline V gene has CDR1 SGHRS and CDR2 YFSETQ. Between the trimmed V and J ends, which lost 2 bases and 6 bases, there was a span of 14 bases. DNA for the CDR3: TGCGCCAGCAGCTTACTCCGTCGGTTGGATGGCTACACCTTC. Translated: CASSLLRRLDGYTF.

CDR3 DNA: TGTGCCAGCAGCTCATTTGGACAGGGGTATGGCTACACCTTC. It specifies CASSSFGQGYGYTF. The V and J genes are TRBV6-5 and TRBJ1-2, with TRBD1 identical over 9 bases. This CDR3 region has 14 residues. Germline V gene data show CDR1 as MNHEY and CDR2 as SVGAGI. Losses at the gene ends were 6 bases for V and 5 bases for J; bases not matched to a gene: 7.

J is TRBJ2-7 and V is TRBV7-6, with D perhaps assigned TRBD1 or TRBD2 (5 bases each). The CDR3 has 14 amino acids. Trimming stripped 4 bases from V and 4 bases from J, with 14 bases between. The germline CDR1 and CDR2 sequences are SGHVS and FNYEAQ. The CDR3 is CASSSVPGPYEQYF. CDR3 in DNA: TGTGCCAGCAGCTCCGTCCCGGGACCTTACGAGCAGTACTTC.

The chain couples TRBV5-1 to TRBJ2-2; D not resolved. Trimming left V 4 bases short and J 0 bases short, with 13 bases between. The CDR3 runs to 16 residues. From germline, CDR1 is SGHRS and CDR2 YFSETQ. The CDR3 here is CASSLRTTSNTGELFF. For the CDR3, the DNA is TGCGCCAGCAGCCTCAGGACCACCTCGAACACCGGGGAGCTGTTTTTT.

This clonotype was seen only a few times. The CDR3 region has the DNA TGTGCCAGCAGTCTATGGACAGGTCACTCCTACGAGCAGTACTTC. Amino acids: CASSLWTGHSYEQYF. The chain is built from TRBV12-3 or TRBV12-4 and TRBJ2-7; 7 bases are shared with TRBD1. V shed 5 bases and J 0 bases; nucleotides not matched to a gene: 7. The CDR3 has 15 residues.

The genes are TRBV7-8 and TRBJ2-1, with D hard to call. This CDR3 has 11 residues. The V gene lost 2 bases and the J gene lost 10 bases, with 6 bases spanning the gap. Germline CDR1 reads SGHVS; CDR2 reads FQNEAQ. In nucleotides, the CDR3 is TGTGCCAGCAGCTTACACCCAGAGCAGTTCTTC. It specifies CASSLHPEQFF. Full variable domain (outside the CDR3, taken from reference TRBV7-8 and TRBJ2-1): GAGVSQSPRYKVAKRGQDVALRCDPISGHVSLFWYQQALGQGPEFLTYFQNEAQLDKSGLPSDRFFAERPEGSVSTLKIQRTQQEDSAVYLCASSLHPEQFFGPGTRLTVL.

The J gene is TRBJ2-3, the V gene TRBV12-3 or TRBV12-4; no reliable D call. The CDR3 is 16 residues long. V was shortened by 5 bases and J by 3 bases, with 18 bases between the two germline ends. The DNA for the CDR3 is TGTGCCAGCAGTCCCCTTGCGGTATTCTCAACAGATACGCAGTATTTT. It yields the protein CASSPLAVFSTDTQYF.

The chain links TRBV12-3 or TRBV12-4 to TRBJ2-7, with no clear D. Trimming took off 0 bases at V and 7 bases at J, with 16 bases between the two ends. CDR3 length: 15 residues. The CDR3 sequence is CASSLARARLEEQYF. CDR3 in DNA: TGTGCCAGCAGTTTAGCAAGGGCGAGGCTGGAGGAGCAGTACTTC.

The CDR3 DNA sequence: TGCAGTGCTAAAGGCCAGGGGACCCAACTCAATTTACTAGCCAAAAACATTCAGTACTTC. Translation: CSAKGQGTQLNLLAKNIQYF. The chain combines TRBV20-1 with TRBJ2-4; perhaps TRBD1 as D (6 bases). The germline V gene encodes CDR1 DFQATT and CDR2 SNEGSKA (reference sequence). Trimming removed 4 bases from V and 0 bases from J, with 28 bases in between. The CDR3 is 20 residues long.

The V and J genes are TRBV5-1 and TRBJ2-1; D is unresolved. Germline CDR1 and CDR2: SGHRS and YFSETQ. Deletions cut 2 bases from V and 4 bases from J, with 13 bases between. CDR3 size: 15 residues. The CDR3 region is CASSFDTVKYNEQFF. The CDR3 DNA follows: TGCGCCAGCAGCTTCGACACCGTGAAGTACAATGAGCAGTTCTTC.

The CDR3 DNA is TGTGCCAGCAGCGTTCAGACTAGCGGGAGGCCGAGCTCCTACAATGAGCAGTTCTTC. It codes for CASSVQTSGRPSSYNEQFF. The chain is built from TRBV9 and TRBJ2-1, with 13 bases fitting TRBD2. The CDR3 length is 19 residues. The germline V gene has CDR1 SGDLS and CDR2 YYNGEE. J lost 0 bases, V lost 2 bases, and 8 bases had no gene match.

The chain couples TRBV12-3 or TRBV12-4 to TRBJ2-1; possibly TRBD1 for D (6 bases). The CDR3 spans 13 residues. The germline V and J ends were trimmed by 6 bases and 7 bases, with 13 bases remaining between them. CDR3 sequence (DNA): TGTGCCAGCAGATTGACAGGTCCGAATGAGCAGTTCTTC. Residues: CASRLTGPNEQFF.

This clonotype has a count of ten or more. This chain joins TRBV6-1 and TRBJ1-1; no firm D call. Germline V gene data show CDR1 as MNHNS and CDR2 as SASEGT. The CDR3 runs to 13 residues. Trimming pared 7 bases from V and 3 bases from J, leaving 12 bases between. DNA of the CDR3: TGTGCCAGCAAATTTCTCTTGGACACTGAAGCTTTCTTT. Translating it yields CASKFLLDTEAFF.

This clonotype was counted a few times. The junction does not match germline at one end; this may be a read error. V usage is TRBV6-5 and J usage is TRBJ2-3; D gene uncertain. Germline V gives CDR1 MNHEY, CDR2 SVGAGI. CDR3 length equals 15 residues. In DNA, the CDR3 is TGTGCCAGCAGTTACTCGCAAGCAAGCAGAGATACGCAGTATTTT. It translates to CASSYSQASRDTQYF.

In this sample, this clonotype turned up a few times. This chain links TRBV7-7 with TRBJ2-1; 9 bases are shared with TRBD2. With 0 bases clipped from V and 8 bases from J, the junction kept 2 bases outside the gene matches. Germline V lookup: CDR1 SSHAT, CDR2 FNYEAQ (reference sequence). The CDR3 is 14 amino acids. DNA for the CDR3: TGTGCCAGCAGCTTAGCTAGCGGGAGCGATGAGCAGTTCTTC. Translation gives CASSLASGSDEQFF.

This clonotype was observed a few times. The V gene is TRBV29-1, the J gene TRBJ2-7, with 12 nucleotides matching TRBD2. The CDR3 has 13 residues. V was clipped by 6 bases and J by 7 bases; unmatched bases: 7. CDR1 and CDR2 (germline): SQVTM, ANQGSEA. The CDR3 sequence: CSVRLAGAGEQYF. The CDR3 DNA reads TGCAGCGTCAGACTAGCGGGAGCGGGAGAGCAGTACTTC.

The rearrangement joins TRBV29-1 to TRBJ2-5; 14 positions match TRBD2. V was clipped by 7 bases and J by 5 bases; unmatched bases: 6. The CDR3 is 14 amino acids. The germline V gene encodes CDR1 SQVTM and CDR2 ANQGSEA. Here the CDR3 reads CSGAGLAGVETQYF. The CDR3 bases are TGCAGCGGCGCGGGACTAGCGGGAGTTGAGACCCAGTACTTC.